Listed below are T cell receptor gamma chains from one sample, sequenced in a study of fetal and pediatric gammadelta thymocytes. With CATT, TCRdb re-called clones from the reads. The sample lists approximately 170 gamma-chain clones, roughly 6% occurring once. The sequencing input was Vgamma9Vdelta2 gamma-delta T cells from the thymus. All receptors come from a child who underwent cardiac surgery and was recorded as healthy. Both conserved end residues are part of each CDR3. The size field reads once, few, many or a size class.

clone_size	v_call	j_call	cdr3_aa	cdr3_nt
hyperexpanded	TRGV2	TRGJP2	CATWDGPLYSSDWIKTF	TGTGCCACCTGGGACGGGCCATTATATAGTAGTGATTGGATCAAGACGTTT
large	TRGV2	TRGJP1	CATWAHPYTTGWFKIF	TGTGCCACCTGGGCCCACCCATATACCACTGGTTGGTTCAAGATATTT
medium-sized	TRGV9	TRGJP	CALWEVHKELGKKIKVF	TGTGCCTTGTGGGAGGTGCATAAAGAGTTGGGCAAAAAAATCAAGGTATTT
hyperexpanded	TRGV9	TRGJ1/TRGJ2	CALWVLYKKLF	TGTGCCTTGTGGGTCCTTTATAAGAAACTCTTT
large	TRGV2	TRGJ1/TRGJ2	CATWDGPREYKKLF	TGTGCCACCTGGGACGGGCCTCGGGAGTATAAGAAACTCTTT
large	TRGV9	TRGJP	CALWEVKQELGKKIKVF	TGTGCCTTGTGGGAGGTCAAACAAGAGTTGGGCAAAAAAATCAAGGTATTT
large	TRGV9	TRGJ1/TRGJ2	CALWEVGGGYKKLF	TGTGCCTTGTGGGAGGTGGGAGGCGGATATAAGAAACTCTTT